These T cell receptor beta chains were read from a single sample in a study of blood T cell repertoires in COVID-19. TCRdb's copy holds only in-frame clones and misses some; the assay was immunoSEQ multiplex PCR. The sample has 200,000 or so clones; 65% to 85% are singletons. The sample consisted of peripheral blood. The receptors were gathered from a man between 60 and 70 years old with active or convalescent COVID-19. CDR3s include the opening cysteine and the closing phenylalanine or tryptophan. Each record gives: J gene, V gene, clone size, D gene, CDR3 DNA, CDR3 protein. A D gene is named only where the DNA matches it firmly. The size of a clone is reported for some rows only, either as once, few or many, or as a class for expanded clones.

TRBJ1-1,TRBV4-2,-,TRBD1,TGTGCCAGCAGCCAACGACAGGGGACTGAAGCTTTCTTT,CASSQRQGTEAFF
TRBJ1-2,TRBV7-9,-,TRBD1,TGTGCCAGCAGCTCCACCACCGGGACAGACTTCTTCTATGGCTACACCTTC,CASSSTTGTDFFYGYTF
TRBJ2-2,TRBV30,few,TRBD1,TGTGCCTGGAGTCGAGGGACAGGGGGAACCGGGGAGCTGTTTTTT,CAWSRGTGGTGELFF
TRBJ1-2,TRBV15,-,-,TGTGCCACCAGCAGCCAGGGATATGGCTACACCTTC,CATSSQGYGYTF
TRBJ2-3,TRBV27,once,TRBD2,TGTGCCAGCAGTCCTGGCTACCTCCTAGCGGGAGGATGGGGAGATACGCAGTATTTT,CASSPGYLLAGGWGDTQYF
TRBJ2-7,TRBV7-2,-,TRBD2,TGTGCCAGCAGCGCGACTAGCGGGAGCGCTACGGACTTC,CASSATSGSATDF
TRBJ2-1,TRBV2,-,-,TGTGCCAGCAGCCGGGGGTCCTACAATGAGCAGTTCTTC,CASSRGSYNEQFF
TRBJ2-7,TRBV6-2/TRBV6-3,-,-,TGTGCCAGCAGTTACAACGGACAGACCCACTCCTACGAGCAGTACTTC,CASSYNGQTHSYEQYF
TRBJ1-1,TRBV28,-,TRBD1,TGTGCCAGCACCATAGGGGGCTGGGCTGAAGCTTTCTTT,CASTIGGWAEAFF
TRBJ1-5,TRBV7-9,-,TRBD1,TGTGCCAGCAGCTTAGTGGCAGGGGGCAGGGGCAATCAGCCCCAGCATTTT,CASSLVAGGRGNQPQHF
TRBJ2-1,TRBV3-1/TRBV3-2,few,-,TGTGCCAGCAGCCAGGGGACTTCCTCCTACAATGAGCAGTTCTTC,CASSQGTSSYNEQFF
TRBJ1-6,TRBV28,once,TRBD1,TGTGCCAGCAGTTTGGGGACAGGGCCGTCCAGGTCACCCCTCCACTTT,CASSLGTGPSRSPLHF
TRBJ2-3,TRBV5-1,-,-,TGCGCCAGCAGCTTGGATCGTTTCACAGATACGCAGTATTTT,CASSLDRFTDTQYF
TRBJ2-7,TRBV3-1/TRBV3-2,-,-,TGTGCCAGCAGCCAAGATATGGACAGCTCCTACGAGCAGTACTTC,CASSQDMDSSYEQYF
TRBJ2-1,TRBV9,-,-,TGTGCCAGCAGCGTAGCGGGGTCCACGTCTATCTCCTACAATGAGCAGTTCTTC,CASSVAGSTSISYNEQFF
TRBJ1-1,TRBV28,-,-,TGTGCCAGCAGTTTCCTCGCGGTATTGGAGGGTGAAGCTTTCTTT,CASSFLAVLEGEAFF
TRBJ2-3,TRBV24-1,-,TRBD1,TGTGCCACCAGTGACCCCGGGACAGGGTGGACAGATACGCAGTATTTT,CATSDPGTGWTDTQYF
TRBJ2-7,TRBV7-2,many,TRBD2,TGTGCCAGCAGCTGGACTAGCGGGCCACACTACGAGCAGTACTTC,CASSWTSGPHYEQYF
TRBJ2-2,TRBV18,many,-,TGTGCCAGCTCACTTACCGGGACACCGAACACCGGGGAGCTGTTTTTT,CASSLTGTPNTGELFF
TRBJ2-3,TRBV6-5,-,-,TGTGCCAGCAAAGCCAGGAGCACAGATACGCAGTATTTT,CASKARSTDTQYF
TRBJ2-7,TRBV11-2,-,TRBD1,TGTGCCAGCAGCTTAGGTAGGGACAGGGGCTACGAGCAGTACTTC,CASSLGRDRGYEQYF
TRBJ2-3,TRBV4-2,-,TRBD1,TGTGCCAGCAGCCAGGACAGGGTGAGCACAGATACGCAGTATTTT,CASSQDRVSTDTQYF
TRBJ1-2,TRBV5-6,-,-,TGTGCCAGCAGCTTTGAAACAGGGTTCTCCTATGGCTACACCTTC,CASSFETGFSYGYTF
TRBJ1-3,TRBV7-2,-,-,TGTGCCAGCAGCTTAACCGGGACAACTGGAAACACCATATATTTT,CASSLTGTTGNTIYF
TRBJ2-1,TRBV19,-,TRBD2,TGTGCCAGTAGTAACGGTCTAGCGGACGGCCGCGATGAGCAGTTCTTC,CASSNGLADGRDEQFF
TRBJ1-2,TRBV7-3,few,TRBD1,TGTGCCAGCAGCCCAGGGGGTCTTGGCTATGGCTACACCTTC,CASSPGGLGYGYTF
TRBJ2-5,TRBV3-1/TRBV3-2,-,-,TGTGCCAGCCACCGACATCCCGGAACCCAGTACTTC,CASHRHPGTQYF
TRBJ2-3,TRBV19,-,-,TGTGCCAGTAGTATAGAGAGGGCAGATACGCAGTATTTT,CASSIERADTQYF
TRBJ2-1,TRBV7-3,-,-,TGTGCCAGCAGCTCCTCTGGGCTTGGCTCCTACAATGAGCAGTTCTTC,CASSSSGLGSYNEQFF
TRBJ2-2,TRBV19,-,-,TGTGCCAGTAGTATCATGGCTGGCGGGGAGCTGTTTTTT,CASSIMAGGELFF
TRBJ2-7,TRBV20-1,-,-,TGCAGTGCCCGGAGGGGGGGCGAGCAGTACTTC,CSARRGGEQYF
TRBJ1-1,TRBV11-1,-,-,TGTGCCAGCAGCCTCCCCCCGGGGGGCAGGACTGAAGCTTTCTTT,CASSLPPGGRTEAFF
TRBJ2-5,TRBV7-8,-,-,TGTGCCAGCAGCTTATCAGTAGGGGGAGAGACCCAGTACTTC,CASSLSVGGETQYF
TRBJ2-5,TRBV10-3,-,TRBD2,TGTGCCATCAGTCCTAGCGGGAGGGAAGAGACCCAGTACTTC,CAISPSGREETQYF